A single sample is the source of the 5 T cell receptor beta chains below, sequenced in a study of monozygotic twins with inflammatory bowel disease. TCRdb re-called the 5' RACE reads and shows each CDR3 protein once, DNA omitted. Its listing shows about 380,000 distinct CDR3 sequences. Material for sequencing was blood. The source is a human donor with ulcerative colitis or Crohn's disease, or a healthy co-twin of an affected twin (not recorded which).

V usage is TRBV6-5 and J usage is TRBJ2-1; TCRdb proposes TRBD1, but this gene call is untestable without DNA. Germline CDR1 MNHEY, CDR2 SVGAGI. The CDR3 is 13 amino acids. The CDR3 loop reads CASGGTGSNEQFF.

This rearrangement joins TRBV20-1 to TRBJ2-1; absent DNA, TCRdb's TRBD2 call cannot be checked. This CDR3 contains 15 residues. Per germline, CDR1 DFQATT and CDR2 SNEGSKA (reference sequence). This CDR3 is CSARDLSGGPDEQFF.

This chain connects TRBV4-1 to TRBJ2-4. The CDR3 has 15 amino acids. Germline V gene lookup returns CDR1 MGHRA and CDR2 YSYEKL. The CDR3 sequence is CASSQETGLLDIQYF.

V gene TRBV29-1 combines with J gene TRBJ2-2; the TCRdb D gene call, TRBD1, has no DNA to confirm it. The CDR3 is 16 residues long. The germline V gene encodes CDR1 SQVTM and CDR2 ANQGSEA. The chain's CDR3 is CSVEVTPRGDTGELFF.

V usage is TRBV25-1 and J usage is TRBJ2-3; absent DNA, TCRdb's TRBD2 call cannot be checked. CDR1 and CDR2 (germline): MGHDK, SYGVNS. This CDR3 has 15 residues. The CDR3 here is CASSEFERGLDTQYF.